Included here is one T cell receptor (beta chain) sequence, with context. Its cognate antigen is unknown. This specimen comes from a study of CD8+CD57+ T cells in acquired aplastic anemia. Researchers used genomic DNA as the template to profile TCR beta VDJ and CDR3. MiXCR, run by TCRdb on the reads, gives a single entry per CDR3 protein. The profile shows 150,000 to 200,000 distinct CDR3 sequences, 64% of them singletons. General observations from the study: Patients and controls were found to share more than 25 CD8+ CDR3 sequences.

Germline assignment: CDR1 SGHAT and CDR2 FQNNGV. V was pared by 1 base and J by 5 bases, with 10 bases of the junction left unmatched. The CDR3 has 17 residues. The sequencing sample was made of sorted CD4+, CD8+, or CD8+CD57+ T cells (not recorded which) from PBMCs. The J gene is TRBJ2-3, the V gene TRBV11-2, with 9 bases identical to TRBD2. The receptor comes from a human donor with severe aplastic anemia or a healthy control (not recorded which). The CDR3 reads CASSLVGAAGGLDTQYF. Here the CDR3 DNA reads TGTGCCAGCAGCTTAGTGGGGGCAGCGGGAGGTCTAGATACGCAGTATTTT.